The source of this T cell receptor beta chain is a study of radiotherapy plus CTLA-4 blockade in lung cancer. Across the study: Disease control was present in under 35% of patients, and objective responses in 15% to 20%. General study findings and limits: Interferon-beta, together with early blood T cell clone dynamics, reportedly best predicted response. Clones derived from tumor TCRs expanded in blood after radiotherapy plus ipilimumab.

TCRdb keeps only in-frame clones here, not all; method: immunoSEQ multiplex PCR. This table has about 98,000 clones, approximately 78% appearing once. V shed 8 bases and J shed 2 bases, with 23 bases lying between them. In germline, CDR1 is LNHDA, CDR2 SQIVND (reference sequence). This CDR3 spans 17 amino acids. Turning to this clone: Its antigen is not identified.

This material consisted of peripheral blood, taken from a patient treated with radiotherapy plus ipilimumab. The chain links TRBV19 to TRBJ2-3; D is perhaps TRBD1 (6 bases). The receptor was isolated from a human donor with non-small cell lung cancer who had a partial response to radiotherapy plus ipilimumab. CDR3 nucleotides: TGTGCCAGTGGCCCGGGACATCGAAGACCTACCACAGATACGCAGTATTTT. Translated, it gives CASGPGHRRPTTDTQYF.